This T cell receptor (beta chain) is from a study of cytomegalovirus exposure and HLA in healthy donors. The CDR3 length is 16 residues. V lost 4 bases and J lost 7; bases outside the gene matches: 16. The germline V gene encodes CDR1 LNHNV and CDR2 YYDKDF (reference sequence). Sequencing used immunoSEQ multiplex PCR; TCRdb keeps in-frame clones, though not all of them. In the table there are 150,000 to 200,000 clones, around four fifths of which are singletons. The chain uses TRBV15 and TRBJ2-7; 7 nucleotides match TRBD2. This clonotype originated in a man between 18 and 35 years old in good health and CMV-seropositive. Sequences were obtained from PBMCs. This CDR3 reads CATSTSHGGREQEQYF. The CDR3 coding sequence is TGTGCCACCAGCACTTCCCACGGCGGGAGAGAGCAAGAGCAGTACTTC.